Sequencing of this TCR beta chain was carried out in a study of control samples from healthy donors and cancer patients (dated by TCRdb to the early 2020s). This clone was seen a single time. The antigen it binds to is not known. Base qualities are not at hand, and no much larger clone is one base apart. The library relied on the immunoSEQ multiplex PCR assay. Here the immuneACCESS table is served through TCRdb, limited to in-frame sequences with V and J called. Missing clones are a known gap in these copies; in checked studies unresolved V genes cover under half, and the rest lacks a known reason. For this sample the table gives 80,000 to 100,000 clones, of which about 91% were detected only once. The leading ten clones occupy 13% to 15% of the sample. CDR1 is given as SEHNR and CDR2 as FQNEAQ, both from the germline V gene (reference sequence). From the cysteine up to the phenylalanine, the CDR3 has a length of 13 residues. CDR3 DNA is the only sequence kept; it has 39 bases, read in frame from the first base. The V and J ends are trimmed by 5 bases and 1 base, leaving 7 bases between them.

The chain joins TRBV7-9 to TRBJ2-3, with the D call tentatively TRBD1 or TRBD2, each fitting 6 bases. Sequenced input: blood. The TCR comes from a man aged 30 to 45 in good health. The CDR3 protein is CASSGGRTDTQYF. The sequenced DNA: TGTGCCAGCAGCGGGGGGCGCACAGATACGCAGTATTTT.